These 29 T cell receptor beta chains originate from one sample sequenced in a study of regulatory T cells in long-lasting Graves disease. Time point here: newly diagnosed GD, antithyroid drugs for less than 3 months. From RNA extracted from PBMCs, the TCR library was made. In building TCR beta libraries, iRepertoire HTBI primers were used together with Arm-PCR of CDR3 regions. TCRdb ran MiXCR on the multiplex PCR reads and lists one entry per CDR3 protein. This sample yields hundreds of thousands of distinct CDR3 sequences, of which about a sixth are seen a single time; 25% to 30% belongs to the top ten. Separately, the same data were catalogued under a study of T cells in Graves' hyperthyroidism and ophthalmopathy.

The specimen was peripheral blood mononuclear cells (PBMCs), collected at new diagnosis, from a patient treated with antithyroid drugs. These receptors were taken from a man between 35 and 55 years old with Graves disease.

This clonotype turned up a few times. At one boundary the junction diverges from the germline segment, which might be a read error. The rearrangement uses TRBV29-1 and TRBJ2-3, with D possibly being TRBD2 (5 bases). CDR1 SQVTM and CDR2 ANQGSEA come from the germline V gene. The CDR3 runs to 13 residues. The CDR3 sequence is CSVFGPSIDTQYF. As DNA, the CDR3 is TGCAGCGTCTTCGGACCTAGCATAGATACGCAGTATTTT.

The chain joins TRBV4-1 to TRBJ2-5; TRBD1 might be the D (7 bases). Germline loops: CDR1 MGHRA, CDR2 YSYEKL. This CDR3 contains 14 residues. Trimming took 6 bases from V and 3 from J, leaving 14 bases between them. DNA of the CDR3: TGCGCCAGCAGTTTCAGGGGGAGGAAAGAGACCCAGTACTTC. Its translation is CASSFRGRKETQYF.

To note about this clonotype: Compared with germline, one end of the junction differs, possibly owing to a read error. The chain couples TRBV20-1 to TRBJ1-1; no clear D. The germline gives CDR1 DFQATT, CDR2 SNEGSKA (reference sequence). This CDR3 spans 14 amino acids. The CDR3 coding sequence is TGCAGTGCTCCCCGGTTTGGTATGAACCCTGAAGCTTTCTTT. Translated, it gives CSAPRFGMNPEAFF.

At least ten counts were recorded for this clonotype. This chain uses TRBV30 with TRBJ2-7, with D tentatively TRBD1 (6 bases). V was trimmed by 1 base and J by 6 bases, leaving 7 bases between them. The CDR3 contains 11 residues. CDR1 is GTSNPN, CDR2 SVGIG, per germline (reference sequence). The CDR3 sequence is CAWSGGPEQYF. CDR3 bases: TGTGCCTGGAGTGGGGGGCCCGAGCAGTACTTC.

This clonotype was seen more than once but under ten times. This chain connects TRBV6-1 to TRBJ2-3; the D is unclear. This CDR3 has 14 residues. V lost 10 bases and J 4 bases, leaving 18 bases between the germline ends. Germline loops: CDR1 MNHNS, CDR2 SASEGT. CDR3 bases: TGTGCCACCCTACCCCCAGGTCTGGCAGATACGCAGTATTTT. Translation: CATLPPGLADTQYF.

This clonotype was seen repeatedly, ten times or more. The rearrangement links TRBV5-1 to TRBJ2-7; 9 nucleotides agree with TRBD2. This CDR3 region has 15 residues. Trimming at V came to 2 bases and at J to 3 bases, leaving 6 bases not matched to a gene. Germline V CDR1 and CDR2: SGHRS, YFSETQ. In DNA, the CDR3 is TGCGCCAGCAGCTTAGTCCCTAGCGGGGACTACGAGCAGTACTTC. Translation: CASSLVPSGDYEQYF.

This clonotype occurred a few times. The genes are TRBV5-5 and TRBJ1-4; D possibly corresponds to TRBD1 (6 bases). V was shortened by 4 bases and J by 8 bases, with 21 bases between the two germline ends. Germline assignment: CDR1 SGHKS and CDR2 YYEKEE (reference sequence). The CDR3 is 16 residues long. CDR3 sequence: CASSQNLRGAGEKLFF. The CDR3 bases are TGTGCCAGCAGCCAAAACCTCAGGGGCGCCGGGGAAAAACTGTTTTTT.

The chain links TRBV12-3 or TRBV12-4 to TRBJ2-1; the D gene is possibly TRBD2 (6 bases). The CDR3 sequence is 13 residues long. V was shortened by 1 base and J by 15 bases, with 16 bases between the two germline ends. The CDR3 sequence: CASSLGVGTRLFF. CDR3 nucleotides: TGTGCCAGCAGTTTAGGTGTTGGGACTCGACTGTTCTTC.

This clonotype has only one observation. The chain links TRBV30 to TRBJ1-1; 7 bases are a match to TRBD1. The V gene end was trimmed by 4 bases and the J gene end by 3 bases; junction bases not matched to a gene: 8. The CDR3 covers 14 residues. CDR1 and CDR2 (germline): GTSNPN, SVGIG (reference sequence). In DNA, the CDR3 is TGTGCCTGGAACAGGGGTGATGTTGACACTGAAGCTTTCTTT. Encoded protein: CAWNRGDVDTEAFF.

This chain joins TRBV7-2 and TRBJ2-2; no clear D gene. V dropped 4 bases and J dropped 6 bases, with 6 bases sitting between them. The CDR3 is made up of 12 amino acids. CDR1 is SGHTA and CDR2 is FQGNSA in the germline V gene. This chain's CDR3 is CASSSYSGELFF. CDR3 coding DNA: TGTGCCAGCAGCTCTTATTCCGGGGAGCTGTTTTTT.

There are many counts of this clonotype. CDR3 in amino acids: CASSFRTTYTGELFF. The CDR3 DNA sequence: TGTGCCAGCAGTTTTCGGACTACATACACCGGGGAGCTGTTTTTT. The rearrangement links TRBV12-3 or TRBV12-4 to TRBJ2-2, with TRBD2 as a possible D gene (6 bases). The V end lost 3 bases, the J end lost 3 bases, and 11 bases lay between the germline ends. The CDR3 has 15 residues.

At least ten counts were recorded for this clonotype. The chain employs TRBV2 and TRBJ1-1, with D possibly matching TRBD1 (5 bases). The length of the CDR3 is 17 residues. CDR1 is SNHLY, CDR2 FYNNEI, per germline. Between the trimmed V and J ends, which lost 7 bases and 7 bases, there was a span of 28 bases. The CDR3 loop is CASKIQRGARGEGEAFF. The CDR3 DNA is TGTGCCAGCAAAATACAGCGCGGGGCTCGTGGGGAGGGTGAAGCTTTCTTT.

This clonotype has just a few counts. CDR3 nucleotides: TGTGCCAGCAGCTTAGGGAGGGGAGAGCACCAGTACTTC. This gives the protein CASSLGRGEHQYF. The rearrangement links TRBV7-9 to TRBJ2-5; weak D call: TRBD2 (6 bases). With 1 base removed from V and 10 bases from J, the gap between germline ends came to 13 bases. Germline V CDR1 and CDR2: SEHNR, FQNEAQ (reference sequence). The CDR3 loop spans 13 amino acids.

This clonotype was counted between two and nine times. CDR3 sequence (DNA): TGCGCCAGCAGTCCTCCGGGGGGAGGCTATGGCTACACCTTC. Residues: CASSPPGGGYGYTF. The chain couples TRBV10-2 to TRBJ1-2; D might be TRBD1 (5 bases). The germline CDR1 and CDR2 sequences are WSHSY and SAAADI. The CDR3 runs to 14 residues. Deletions cut 5 bases from V and 4 bases from J, with 14 bases between.

This clonotype appeared a few times. The V and J genes are TRBV6-5 and TRBJ2-6, with a weak D call TRBD2 (6 bases). This CDR3 has 20 residues. The V gene's germline CDR1 is MNHEY and CDR2 SVGAGI. The germline V and J ends were trimmed by 0 bases and 1 base, with 19 bases remaining between them. DNA of the CDR3: TGTGCCAGCAGTTACTCAATCCCGACGGTTGGGAGGTCTGGGGCCAACGTCCTGACTTTC. This gives the protein CASSYSIPTVGRSGANVLTF.

This clonotype occurred many times. The chain has TRBV6-2 or TRBV6-3 and TRBJ2-1, with 10 nucleotides matching TRBD2. The germline CDR1 and CDR2 sequences are MNHEY and SVGEGT. The CDR3 covers 15 residues. Losses at the gene ends were 8 bases for V and 6 bases for J; bases not matched to a gene: 10. The CDR3 nucleotides read TGTGCCAGCGGCCAAGCGGGGGGGTTCTCCAATGAGCAGTTCTTC. Translation gives CASGQAGGFSNEQFF.

This clonotype occurred a few times. The gene calls are TRBV5-1 and TRBJ2-7; 8 bases align to TRBD2. Germline V lookup: CDR1 SGHRS, CDR2 YFSETQ. V trimming: 4 bases; J trimming: 4 bases; junction bases outside the gene matches: 7. CDR3 length: 14 amino acids. CDR3 protein: CASSRTSNRYEQYF. The CDR3, as DNA: TGCGCCAGCAGCCGGACTAGCAATCGATACGAGCAGTACTTC.

This clonotype was observed a few times. V and J are TRBV19 and TRBJ2-6, with 12 bases matching TRBD1. The CDR3 loop spans 16 amino acids. Germline values: CDR1 LNHDA, CDR2 SQIVND (reference sequence). V lost 9 bases and J lost 3; bases outside the gene matches: 6. The CDR3 DNA reads as TGTGCCAGCCGGGACAGGGGGCGGAATGGGGCCAACGTCCTGACTTTC. Translation: CASRDRGRNGANVLTF.

This clonotype came up many times. V is TRBV18 and J is TRBJ2-5; D unclear. This CDR3 region has 14 residues. Germline V gene lookup returns CDR1 KGHSH and CDR2 LQKENI. The V gene lost 0 bases and the J gene lost 4 bases, with 9 bases spanning the gap. CDR3 region: CASSPPWNRETQYF. CDR3 coding DNA: TGTGCCAGCTCACCACCTTGGAATCGAGAGACCCAGTACTTC.

The gene calls are TRBV6-1 and TRBJ1-4; 9 nucleotides match TRBD1. Trimming cost V 6 bases and J 3 bases; bases outside gene matches: 5. Germline assignment: CDR1 MNHNS and CDR2 SASEGT. The CDR3 is 15 amino acids. Here the CDR3 DNA reads TGTGCCAGCAGAGACACAGGGGGCTCTAATGAAAAACTGTTTTTT. This codes for CASRDTGGSNEKLFF.

This clonotype showed up many times. The genes are TRBV2 and TRBJ2-3; the match to TRBD1 covers 9 bases. Germline V gives CDR1 SNHLY, CDR2 FYNNEI. This CDR3 is 15 amino acids long. The V gene end was trimmed by 7 bases and the J gene end by 5 bases; junction bases not matched to a gene: 10. The DNA for the CDR3 is TGTGCCAGCAAAAGGGACAGGGCTTTTGGAGATACGCAGTATTTT. This gives the protein CASKRDRAFGDTQYF.

This clonotype occurred many times. One end of the junction fails to match germline, which may point to a read error. The V and J genes are TRBV6-1 and TRBJ1-1, with D possibly TRBD1 on 6 matching bases. CDR3 length: 14 residues. The germline CDR1 and CDR2 sequences are MNHNS and SASEGT. CDR3 bases: TGTGCCAGCAGCGAAGGGGGGATGAACACTGAAGCTTTCTTT. It codes for CASSEGGMNTEAFF.

This clonotype showed up just a few times. V is TRBV24-1 and J is TRBJ1-5; TRBD1 matches at 8 bases. V lost 5 bases to trimming and J lost 5 bases; unmatched junction nucleotides: 7. CDR3 length: 15 amino acids. The germline V gene encodes CDR1 KGHDR and CDR2 SFDVKD. The CDR3 is CATSADRGFDQPQHF. CDR3 bases: TGTGCCACCAGTGCCGACAGGGGTTTCGATCAGCCCCAGCATTTT.

A single count supports this clonotype. The chain carries TRBV5-1 and TRBJ2-7, with a weak D call TRBD2 (5 bases). The CDR3 is made up of 13 amino acids. Trimming pared 0 bases from V and 5 bases from J, leaving 9 bases between. Germline CDR1 SGHRS, CDR2 YFSETQ. CDR3 in amino acids: CASSLGGEDEQYF. The CDR3 DNA reads TGCGCCAGCAGCTTGGGGGGAGAAGACGAGCAGTACTTC.

This chain uses TRBV24-1 with TRBJ2-3; perhaps TRBD2 as D (6 bases). The CDR3 sequence is 14 residues long. V was clipped by 10 bases and J by 0 bases, with 13 bases between them. Germline CDR1 KGHDR, CDR2 SFDVKD. CDR3 in DNA: TGTGCCACACGGGCGGGATTGAGCACAGATACGCAGTATTTT. It encodes CATRAGLSTDTQYF.

This clonotype was counted at least ten times. V and J are TRBV5-5 and TRBJ2-3; 9 bases fit TRBD1. This CDR3 region has 12 residues. Germline V gene lookup returns CDR1 SGHKS and CDR2 YYEKEE (reference sequence). V lost 4 bases and J lost 13; bases outside the gene matches: 7. CDR3 sequence: CASSLVRDREYF. CDR3 coding DNA: TGTGCCAGCAGCCTAGTCCGGGACAGGGAGTATTTT.

This clonotype was counted ten times or more. Mismatch with germline at one junction end may stem from a read error. J is TRBJ2-3 and V is TRBV5-1; D gene ambiguous. The germline V gene has CDR1 SGHRS and CDR2 YFSETQ. The CDR3 has 13 amino acids. CDR3 region: CASSVISTDTQYF. Written as DNA, the CDR3 is TGTGCCAGCAGCGTAATTAGCACAGATACGCAGTATTTT.

This rearrangement joins TRBV5-1 to TRBJ2-3; 9 bases match TRBD1. Germline assignment: CDR1 SGHRS and CDR2 YFSETQ. V lost 7 bases, J lost 4 bases, and 7 bases stayed unmatched. The CDR3 contains 14 residues. CDR3 amino acids: CASSGTGFADTQYF. The CDR3 DNA sequence: TGCGCCAGCTCAGGGACAGGGTTTGCAGATACGCAGTATTTT.

The sample holds a few counts of this clonotype. The J gene is TRBJ2-7, the V gene TRBV6-9; 9 bases match TRBD2. V was pared by 3 bases and J by 5 bases, with 5 bases of the junction left unmatched. CDR1 and CDR2 (germline): MNHGY, SVAAGI. This CDR3 spans 14 amino acids. The CDR3 DNA is TGTGCCAGCAGTTACACCGGACTAGCGCACGAGCAGTACTTC. This gives the protein CASSYTGLAHEQYF.